This T cell receptor beta chain emerged from a study of blood T cell repertoires in COVID-19. TCRdb keeps only in-frame clones here, not all; method: immunoSEQ multiplex PCR. The repertoire consists of 350,000 to 450,000 clones, with around 87% occurring once and the leading ten covering roughly 1.9%. V was shortened by 4 bases and J by 10 bases, with 13 bases between the two germline ends. Germline CDR1 is MDHEN and CDR2 is SYDVKM. This CDR3 comprises 12 residues. Sequenced: PBMCs or T cells enriched from blood (not recorded which). The clonotype was recovered from a man aged 35 to 55 in a cohort exposed to, infected with or recovered from COVID-19 (not recorded which). V is TRBV28 and J is TRBJ1-2, with TRBD1 as a possible D gene (6 bases). CDR3 bases: TGTGCCAGCAGTTCACCAGGACAGCCCTACACCTTC. Protein product: CASSSPGQPYTF.